This T cell receptor beta chain was identified in a study of cytomegalovirus exposure and HLA in healthy donors (TCRdb year 2017). Background for the entire study: In an earlier analysis of 550 to 750 of the donors, 250 to 300 Gb of sequence data and some 100 million unique TCR beta sequences from 150 million to 200 million T cells were reported. An early release covering roughly 640 HLA-typed donors comprised about 320 gigabases of sequencing data and 65 million to 100 million unique TCR sequences. Among the roughly 380 genotyped donors, 81% belonged to the genetic ancestry cluster associated with self-reported Caucasian donors. The study aimed to test whether signatures of past pathogen exposure could be identified by cataloging public T cell receptors. Using immunosequencing, the study profiled T cell repertoires from 500 to 800 subjects and related those repertoires to cytomegalovirus serostatus. A separate validation cohort of about 110 different subjects was used in addition to the 666-subject first cohort. The study combined high-throughput TCR immunosequencing, statistical association of individual TCRs with disease status, and machine learning to predict cytomegalovirus infection status. In a later analysis, previously published TCR beta repertoires from more than 500 donors were re-analyzed and high-resolution HLA genotyping was added so that TCR occurrence patterns could be studied. Rather than using new phenotypic data, the later analysis identified candidate immune exposures from TCR beta sequences and from how often those sequences occurred across donors. To decide whether each TCR beta V gene segment behaved as functional or pseudogenic, an earlier analysis of several hundred of the donors relied on high-throughput TCR beta sequencing. Donor age, sex, ethnicity and CMV serostatus were collected together with the repertoire data. A later genetic analysis took genome-wide SNP genotypes for about three fifths of the 666 donors and used that subset as a discovery cohort. All discovery cohort repertoires had been generated using a single sequencing platform. Both class I and class II loci were covered by HLA typing, at four-digit resolution. The number of typed donors differed by locus: 629-630 for A, B, C, DRB1 and DQB1; approximately 540 for DQA1; fewer than 610 for DPA1; and 450 to 480 for DPB1. Four or five DR-DQ haplotypes were handled as single units for association and clustering because linkage in the cohort was strong. Among around 400 genotyped donors of the cohort, an average of roughly 230,000 unique TCR beta nucleotide sequences was sequenced per donor, of which roughly 17% were non-productive.

Library preparation employed the immunoSEQ multiplex PCR assay. For the multiplex PCR, a mixture combining 60 forward primers for TCR Vbeta segments and 13 reverse primers for TCR Jbeta segments was used. A multiplex PCR assay on genomic DNA amplified the CDR3 region of rearranged TCR beta genes. Amplified TCR beta libraries were sequenced as 87-base-pair reads on the Illumina HiSeq System. In the authors' own workflow: A later analysis tallied about 77 million unique TCR beta chains across the 700 or so repertoires, and approximately 11 million of those chains were shared by two or more donors. Raw reads were error-corrected and collapsed into unique sequences by a nearest-neighbor algorithm in which closely related sequences were merged to remove PCR and sequencing errors. Alignment of CDR3 sequences to IMGT reference sequences was used to assign V, D and J gene segments. For a sequence to be retained, a match of at least six nucleotides to both a V gene segment and a J gene segment was required. A rearrangement counted as productive if the CDR3 had no stop codons and remained in frame with V and J, and every other rearrangement counted as non-productive. CDR3 was defined according to IMGT convention as the region running from the second conserved V-encoded cysteine to the conserved J-encoded phenylalanine. In an earlier analysis of around 540 of the donors, sequences lacking an unambiguous match to a single V gene segment were excluded. An earlier analysis of a few hundred of the donors classified V segments as functional when productive rearrangements were above 56.7% and as segregating when the standard deviation between donors was above 5%. A statistical classification framework was built to diagnose cytomegalovirus status from the catalog of TCR beta chain sequences. In a later analysis, TCR nucleotide sequences were compared against IMGT/GENE-DB human TR gene sequences so that V and J genes could be assigned. In a later analysis, CDR3 sequences and most-parsimonious VDJ recombination scenarios were assigned using the TCRdist pipeline. A later analysis defined each TCR beta chain by its CDR3 amino acid sequence plus V-gene family, and excluded reads lacking a unique V-gene family. To address suspected cross-contamination and a sequencing artifact, a later analysis removed 550 to 750 highly shared, low-generation-probability nucleotide sequences. In a later analysis, a clonal expansion index for each public chain was calculated from normalized within-repertoire ranks of inferred template counts. In a later analysis, generation probabilities were computed with a VDJ recombination model fitted to out-of-frame rearrangements, and the resulting probabilities were checked against IGoR. In a later analysis, TCR-TCR, TCR-HLA and TCR-CMV co-occurrence was scored with hypergeometric tests, and a repertoire-size bias correction was applied to TCR pairs. False discovery rates were estimated in a later analysis by permuting HLA or CMV assignments 20 times. In a later analysis, co-occurring TCRs were grouped with DBSCAN, and TCRdist sequence similarity was added when clustering was performed within HLA-allele-positive subsets. Repertoires with fewer than 30,000 or more than 120,000 public chains were left out of co-occurrence clustering, as were five repertoires with anomalous nucleotide sharing. TCRdb mirrors the immuneACCESS table, restricted to in-frame sequences. Some clones are absent from its copies; in checked studies, under half trace to an unresolved V gene, and the reason for the others is unknown. The V and J calls and clone size are taken from that table; D and trimming were inferred from the DNA. The sample table holds 100,000 to 150,000 clones, of which 79% were seen once. The top ten hold about 2% of the sample.

For this clone: Its specific antigen is unknown. No base quality information exists; no much larger clone differs at one position.

The cohort consisted of 600 or so healthy bone marrow donors. All cohort members were sampled while nominally healthy, although unrecorded immune exposures were likely present. The donor was CMV seronegative and belonged to the group of over 350 seronegative cohort members. Each donor provided a peripheral blood sample, and peripheral blood mononuclear cells were used for TCR beta sequencing. Genomic DNA was extracted from the blood cell samples with the Qiagen DNeasy Blood Extraction Kit. Sequences SGHKS (CDR1) and YYEKEE (CDR2) are obtained from the germline V gene (reference sequence). The junction shows trimming of 0 bases on V and 6 bases on J, plus 21 bases between the germline ends. From the cysteine up to the phenylalanine, the CDR3 has a length of 17 residues. Just CDR3 DNA is preserved here, 51 bases in frame from base 1. Overall study results and their limits: In a later genetic analysis, a missense DCLRE1C variant was associated with V-gene and J-gene trimming of TCR beta chains, and the association was replicated in an independent cohort. HLA typing was unavailable for some donors at each locus, so association tests used only the typed subset. The study gave a list of 150 to 200 TCR beta chains associated with cytomegalovirus. Roughly uniform sequencing depth across donors was assumed in presence/absence analyses, although this assumption may not hold. Across donors, most TCR sequences were observed very rarely, whereas some public TCRs were present in many individuals. This cohort had only TCR beta chains sequenced, and the lack of alpha or paired-chain data limited which features could be detected. In a later genetic analysis, fewer N-insertions in productive TCRs were reported among donors in an Asian-associated ancestry cluster than the roughly 700-donor mean. A further reported finding was that TCR beta sequences accurately predicted the HLA-A and HLA-B alleles for most subjects in the first cohort. A later analysis associated 16,951 TCR beta sequences with specific HLA alleles at a false discovery rate of 0.05. When HLA alleles, especially DR and DQ, strongly co-occurred, TCR associations were difficult to assign to individual alleles. In vitro tests confirmed that a few of the cytomegalovirus-associated TCR beta chains recognize cytomegalovirus antigens. Because counts were too low, roughly 18 rarely observed V segments, including chromosome 9 orphons, were left out of the earlier analysis of 587 of the donors. Broadly in line with IMGT annotations, most TCR beta V segments showed up in productive rearrangements about 87% or about 30% of the time in an earlier analysis of about 500 of the donors. A later analysis found that HLA-associated TCR beta chains were more clonally expanded and had lower generation probabilities than equally common non-associated chains. In a later analysis, several top co-occurrence clusters were reported to appear linked to parvovirus B19, influenza, CMV and Epstein-Barr virus. The classifier was reported to diagnose cytomegalovirus status with high specificity and sensitivity in both the original cohort and the validation cohort. In a later analysis, the rate of TCR association differed among HLA loci, with DRB1 alleles having the most associated TCRs and HLA-C alleles having the fewest. Linkage disequilibrium might explain the correlated functional status among segregating V segments, but an unknown experimental factor could not be ruled out. A cluster of highly shared sequence variants was judged likely to represent a technical artifact of the sequencing pipeline. The authors suggested that the approach could potentially be extended to other disease states and immunological phenotypes. Some IMGT-functional V segments, including TRBV6-2 and TRBV6-3, could not be told apart with the 87-base-pair reads, so those segments were excluded. Most CMV-associated TCR beta chains appeared to be HLA-restricted in a later analysis, and the HLA associations seemed to be driven largely by CMV exposure. For the cohort, immune exposure information was limited to CMV serostatus.

The sample taken for sequencing was PBMCs. Here the chain combines TRBV5-5 and TRBJ1-2, with the D gene not confidently named. The TCR originated in a man aged 18 to 29 in good health and CMV-seronegative. The nucleotides are TGTGCCAGCAGCTTGGGGGTGGCCGCGGCTAGACTCGATGGCTACACCTTC. Its product reads: CASSLGVAAARLDGYTF.